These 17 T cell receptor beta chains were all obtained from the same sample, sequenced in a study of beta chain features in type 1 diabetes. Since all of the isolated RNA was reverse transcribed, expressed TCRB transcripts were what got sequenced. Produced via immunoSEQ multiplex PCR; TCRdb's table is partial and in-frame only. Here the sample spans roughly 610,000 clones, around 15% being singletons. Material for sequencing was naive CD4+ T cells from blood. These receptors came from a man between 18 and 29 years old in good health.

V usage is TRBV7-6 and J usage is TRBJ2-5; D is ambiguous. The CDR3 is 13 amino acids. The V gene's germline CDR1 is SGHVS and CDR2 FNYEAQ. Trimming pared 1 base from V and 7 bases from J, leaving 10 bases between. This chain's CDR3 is CASSLEASPTQYF. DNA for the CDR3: TGTGCCAGCAGCTTAGAGGCGTCCCCGACCCAGTACTTC.

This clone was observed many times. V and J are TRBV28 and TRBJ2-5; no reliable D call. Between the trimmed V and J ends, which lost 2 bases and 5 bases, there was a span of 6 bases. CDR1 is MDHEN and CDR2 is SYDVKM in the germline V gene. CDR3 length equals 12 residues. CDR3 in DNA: TGTGCCAGCAGTTTAGCGGCCGAGACCCAGTACTTC. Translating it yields CASSLAAETQYF.

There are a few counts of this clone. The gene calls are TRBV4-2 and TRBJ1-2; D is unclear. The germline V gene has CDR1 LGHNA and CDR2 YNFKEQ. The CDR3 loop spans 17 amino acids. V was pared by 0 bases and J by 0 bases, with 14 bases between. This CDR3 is CASSQDWAATSNYGYTF. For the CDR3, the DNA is TGTGCCAGCAGCCAAGATTGGGCAGCGACGTCTAACTATGGCTACACCTTC.

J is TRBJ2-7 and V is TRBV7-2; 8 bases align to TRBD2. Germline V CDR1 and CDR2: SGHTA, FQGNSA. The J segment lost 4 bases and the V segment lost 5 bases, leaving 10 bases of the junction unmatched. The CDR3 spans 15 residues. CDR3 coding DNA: TGTGCCAGCAGCCCGCAGGCGGGGGGCGGGTACGAGCAGTACTTC. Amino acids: CASSPQAGGGYEQYF. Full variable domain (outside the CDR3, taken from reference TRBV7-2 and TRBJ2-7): GAGVSQSPSNKVTEKGKDVELRCDPISGHTALYWYRQSLGQGLEFLIYFQGNSAPDKSGLPSDRFSAERTGGSVSTLTIQRTQQEDSAVYLCASSPQAGGGYEQYFGPGTRLTVT.

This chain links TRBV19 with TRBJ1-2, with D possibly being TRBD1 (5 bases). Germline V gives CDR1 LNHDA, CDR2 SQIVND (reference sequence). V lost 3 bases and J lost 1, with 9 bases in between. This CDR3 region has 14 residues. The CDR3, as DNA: TGTGCCAGTAGTATCGGGACGAATAACTATGGCTACACCTTC. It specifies CASSIGTNNYGYTF.

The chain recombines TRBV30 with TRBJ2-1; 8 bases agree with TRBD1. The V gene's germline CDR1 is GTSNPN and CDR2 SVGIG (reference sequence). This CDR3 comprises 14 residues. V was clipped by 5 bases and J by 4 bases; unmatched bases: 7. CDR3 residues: CAWVKGTGYNEQFF. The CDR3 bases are TGTGCCTGGGTAAAAGGGACAGGTTACAATGAGCAGTTCTTC.

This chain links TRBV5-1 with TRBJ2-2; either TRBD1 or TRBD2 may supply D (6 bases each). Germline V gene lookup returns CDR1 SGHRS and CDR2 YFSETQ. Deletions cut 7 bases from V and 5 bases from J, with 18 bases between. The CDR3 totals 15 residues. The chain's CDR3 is CASGPGAVGTGELFF. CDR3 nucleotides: TGCGCCAGCGGCCCGGGGGCCGTTGGAACCGGGGAGCTGTTTTTT.

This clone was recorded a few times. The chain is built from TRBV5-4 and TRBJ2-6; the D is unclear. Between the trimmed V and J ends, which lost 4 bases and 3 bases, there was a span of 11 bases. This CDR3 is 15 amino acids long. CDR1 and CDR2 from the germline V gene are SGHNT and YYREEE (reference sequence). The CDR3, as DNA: TGTGCCAGCAGCCCACCGGGTCTTGGGGCCAACGTCCTGACTTTC. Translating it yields CASSPPGLGANVLTF.

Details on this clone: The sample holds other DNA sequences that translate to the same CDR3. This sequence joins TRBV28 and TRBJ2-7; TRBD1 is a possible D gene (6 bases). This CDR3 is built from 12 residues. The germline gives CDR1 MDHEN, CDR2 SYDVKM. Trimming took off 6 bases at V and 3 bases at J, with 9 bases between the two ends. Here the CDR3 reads CASRDRYYEQYF. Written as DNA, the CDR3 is TGTGCCAGCAGGGACAGATACTACGAGCAGTACTTC.

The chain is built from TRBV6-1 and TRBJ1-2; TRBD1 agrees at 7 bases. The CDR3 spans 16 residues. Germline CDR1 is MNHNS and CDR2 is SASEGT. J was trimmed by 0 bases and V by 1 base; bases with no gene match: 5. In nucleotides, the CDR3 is TGTGCCAGCAGTGAAGAGGTCGACAGGGCTAACTATGGCTACACCTTC. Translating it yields CASSEEVDRANYGYTF.

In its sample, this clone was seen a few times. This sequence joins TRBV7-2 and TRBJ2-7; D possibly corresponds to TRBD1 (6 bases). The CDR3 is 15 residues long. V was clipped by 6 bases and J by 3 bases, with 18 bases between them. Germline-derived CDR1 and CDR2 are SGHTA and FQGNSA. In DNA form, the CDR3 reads TGTGCCAGCAGGAACAGGGTCGGATCTCGCTACGAGCAGTACTTC. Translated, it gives CASRNRVGSRYEQYF.

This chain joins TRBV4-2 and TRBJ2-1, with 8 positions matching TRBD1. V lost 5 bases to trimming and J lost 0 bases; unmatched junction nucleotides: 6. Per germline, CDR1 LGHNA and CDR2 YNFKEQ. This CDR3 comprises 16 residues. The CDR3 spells CASSKWTGNSYNEQFF. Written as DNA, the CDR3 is TGTGCCAGCAGCAAATGGACAGGGAACTCCTACAATGAGCAGTTCTTC.

The CDR3 reads CASSQVRRVSPLHF. The CDR3 region has the DNA TGCGCCAGCAGCCAAGTTCGCAGGGTATCACCCCTCCACTTT. V gene TRBV4-1 combines with J gene TRBJ1-6; perhaps TRBD1 as D (5 bases). The CDR3 length is 14 residues. Trimming shortened V by 1 base and J by 10 bases, and 11 bases separated the two germline ends. CDR1 is MGHRA, CDR2 YSYEKL, per germline.

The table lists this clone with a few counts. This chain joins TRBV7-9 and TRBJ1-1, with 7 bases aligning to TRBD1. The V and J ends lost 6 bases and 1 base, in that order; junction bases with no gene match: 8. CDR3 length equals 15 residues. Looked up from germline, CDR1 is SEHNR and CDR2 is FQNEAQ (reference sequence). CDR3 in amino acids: CASSPPGTANTEAFF. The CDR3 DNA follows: TGTGCCAGCAGTCCCCCGGGGACAGCGAACACTGAAGCTTTCTTT.

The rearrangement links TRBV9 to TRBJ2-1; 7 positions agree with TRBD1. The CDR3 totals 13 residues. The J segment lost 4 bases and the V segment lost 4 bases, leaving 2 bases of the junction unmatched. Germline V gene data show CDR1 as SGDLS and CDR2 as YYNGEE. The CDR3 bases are TGTGCCAGCAGCCAGGGGGTTTACAATGAGCAGTTCTTC. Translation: CASSQGVYNEQFF.

Written as DNA, the CDR3 is TGTGCCAGCAGCGTAGCTCCCGACAGGAACACTGAAGCTTTCTTT. Amino acid sequence: CASSVAPDRNTEAFF. The V call is TRBV9, the J call TRBJ1-1; D possibly corresponds to TRBD1 (5 bases). Trimming pared 0 bases from V and 1 base from J, leaving 10 bases between. CDR1 is SGDLS and CDR2 is YYNGEE in the germline V gene. The CDR3 totals 15 residues.

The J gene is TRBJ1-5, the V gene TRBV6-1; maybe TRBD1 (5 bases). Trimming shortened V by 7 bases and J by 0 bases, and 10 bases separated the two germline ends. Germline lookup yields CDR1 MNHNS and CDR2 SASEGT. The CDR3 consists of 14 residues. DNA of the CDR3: TGTGCCAGCATGTTGGGGGATAGCAATCAGCCCCAGCATTTT. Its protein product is CASMLGDSNQPQHF.